These 22 T cell receptor beta chains originate from one sample sequenced in a study of blood T cell repertoires in COVID-19. The assay was immunoSEQ multiplex PCR, and TCRdb's table has in-frame clones only and misses some. This sample yields under 300,000 clones, of which around nine tenths are seen a single time; 0.83% belongs to the top ten. The source material was peripheral blood. All receptors come from a man aged 25 to 45 with COVID-19, enrolled during active disease.

In DNA form, the CDR3 reads TGCGCCAGCAGCCGAGAGCCAGGGCCCTATGGCTACACCTTC. Its translation: CASSREPGPYGYTF. The chain is built from TRBV5-1 and TRBJ1-2, with D possibly being TRBD1 (5 bases). The V end was cut by 4 bases, the J end by 4 bases, with 14 bases between. The CDR3 runs to 14 residues. Germline loops: CDR1 SGHRS, CDR2 YFSETQ.

This sequence joins TRBV20-1 and TRBJ1-2; D gene uncertain. V was clipped by 3 bases and J by 4 bases, with 9 bases between them. Germline V CDR1 and CDR2: DFQATT, SNEGSKA (reference sequence). The CDR3 is 12 amino acids. CDR3 in DNA: TGCAGTGCTAGTAGCGGGCCCTATGGCTACACCTTC. Translating gives CSASSGPYGYTF.

The rearrangement links TRBV10-1 to TRBJ2-1, with D possibly TRBD1 on 5 matching bases. Germline V lookup: CDR1 WNHNN, CDR2 SYGVQD (reference sequence). Trimming took 0 bases from V and 0 from J, leaving 12 bases between them. This CDR3 spans 17 amino acids. For the CDR3, the DNA is TGCGCCAGCAGTGAGTCGATAAGGGGAAGCTCCTACAATGAGCAGTTCTTC. It yields the protein CASSESIRGSSYNEQFF.

The rearrangement joins TRBV27 to TRBJ1-5; tentatively, D is TRBD1 (6 bases). Trimming removed 4 bases at V and 0 bases at J, with 34 bases between. The germline CDR1 and CDR2 sequences are MNHEY and SMNVEV (reference sequence). This CDR3 is built from 23 residues. The CDR3 coding sequence is TGTGCCAGCAGTTCTAATGGCCCCTGGGGCAGGGGACCCGGAAAGTATAGCAATCAGCCCCAGCATTTT. Translation: CASSSNGPWGRGPGKYSNQPQHF.

The rearrangement uses TRBV5-5 and TRBJ2-3; 9 nucleotides match TRBD1. Per the germline V gene, CDR1 is SGHKS and CDR2 is YYEKEE (reference sequence). This CDR3 spans 13 amino acids. The V and J ends lost 6 bases and 6 bases, in that order; junction bases with no gene match: 5. This CDR3 is CASKQGAPDTQYF. The CDR3 region has the DNA TGTGCCAGCAAACAGGGGGCGCCGGATACGCAGTATTTT.

CDR3 bases: TGTGCCAGCAGTTTTTCGGCTAGCGGGGGCCGGAGCTCCTACGAGCAGTACTTC. Residues: CASSFSASGGRSSYEQYF. This chain uses TRBV27 with TRBJ2-7; 10 bases fit TRBD2. The V gene's germline CDR1 is MNHEY and CDR2 SMNVEV (reference sequence). The CDR3 loop spans 18 amino acids. V shed 3 bases, J shed 0 bases, and the junction held 11 bases outside the gene matches.

The rearrangement links TRBV19 to TRBJ1-1, with a weak D call TRBD1 (5 bases). The germline CDR1 and CDR2 sequences are LNHDA and SQIVND (reference sequence). CDR3 length equals 15 residues. Between the trimmed V and J ends, which lost 4 bases and 5 bases, there was a span of 17 bases. CDR3 in DNA: TGTGCCAGTAGTAATGGCAGGGAAGGTCGGACTGAAGCTTTCTTT. Translated, it gives CASSNGREGRTEAFF.

This clone was seen just once. The chain employs TRBV2 and TRBJ1-6; D perhaps matches TRBD1 (6 bases). The length of the CDR3 is 17 residues. V was clipped by 6 bases and J by 1 base, with 16 bases between them. Germline CDR1 and CDR2: SNHLY and FYNNEI. The DNA of the CDR3 is TGTGCCAGCAGCCGGAGACAGGTTGGATCCTATAATTCACCCCTCCACTTT. Its translation is CASSRRQVGSYNSPLHF.

The rearrangement joins TRBV10-3 to TRBJ1-1; 9 bases map to TRBD1. Germline V lookup: CDR1 ENHRY, CDR2 SYGVKD. V dropped 0 bases and J dropped 8; count of bases not matched to a gene: 7. The CDR3 consists of 15 residues. CDR3: CAISESGTGKREAFF. The DNA of the CDR3 is TGTGCCATCAGTGAGTCCGGGACAGGGAAGAGGGAAGCTTTCTTT.

About this clone itself: The same CDR3 arises from other DNA sequences in this sample as well. The rearrangement links TRBV11-2 to TRBJ2-7, with a tentative D call TRBD2 (5 bases). CDR3 size: 14 residues. Germline values: CDR1 SGHAT, CDR2 FQNNGV. Trimming pared 3 bases from V and 2 bases from J, leaving 11 bases between. For the CDR3, the DNA is TGTGCCAGCAGCTTCGCGGGCCGCGCCTACGAGCAGTACTTC. Amino acid sequence: CASSFAGRAYEQYF.

J is TRBJ2-7 and V is TRBV4-1; D may be TRBD2 (6 bases). Germline lookup yields CDR1 MGHRA and CDR2 YSYEKL. The CDR3 covers 15 residues. V lost 1 base to trimming and J lost 0 bases, with 10 bases between them. CDR3 nucleotide sequence: TGCGCCAGCAGCCAAGGACGGGGGAACTCCTACGAGCAGTACTTC. Encoded protein: CASSQGRGNSYEQYF.

This rearrangement joins TRBV12-5 to TRBJ2-7; 7 bases match TRBD1. Germline lookup yields CDR1 LGHNT and CDR2 FRNRAP. This CDR3 region has 13 residues. Losses at the gene ends were 3 bases for V and 4 bases for J; bases not matched to a gene: 3. The CDR3 protein is CASGFDRVYEQYF. The DNA for the CDR3 is TGTGCTAGTGGTTTCGACAGGGTTTACGAGCAGTACTTC. The full variable domain, completed using reference TRBV12-5 and TRBJ2-7, is DARVTQTPRHKVTEMGQEVTMRCQPILGHNTVFWYRQTMMQGLELLAYFRNRAPLDDSGMPKDRFSAEMPDATLATLKIQPSEPRDSAVYFCASGFDRVYEQYFGPGTRLTVT.

Of note for this clone: Other DNA variants within this sample encode the same CDR3. The chain combines TRBV19 with TRBJ2-6; tentative D call: TRBD1 (5 bases). This CDR3 is built from 14 residues. Germline V CDR1 and CDR2: LNHDA, SQIVND (reference sequence). The V and J ends lost 6 bases and 4 bases respectively, with 10 bases between them. CDR3 amino acids: CASSPGSGANVLTF. DNA for the CDR3: TGTGCCAGTAGCCCAGGGTCAGGGGCCAACGTCCTGACTTTC. Full variable domain (outside the CDR3, taken from reference TRBV19 and TRBJ2-6): DGGITQSPKYLFRKEGQNVTLSCEQNLNHDAMYWYRQDPGQGLRLIYYSQIVNDFQKGDIAEGYSVSREKKESFPLTVTSAQKNPTAFYLCASSPGSGANVLTFGAGSRLTVL.

The chain couples TRBV10-3 to TRBJ2-7; D gene ambiguous. Trimming pared 0 bases from V and 2 bases from J, leaving 5 bases between. The CDR3 is 13 amino acids. In germline, CDR1 is ENHRY, CDR2 SYGVKD. This CDR3 is CAISESTPYEQYF. In DNA form, the CDR3 reads TGTGCCATCAGTGAGTCGACACCCTACGAGCAGTACTTC.

Details on this clone: The same CDR3 arises from other DNA sequences in this sample as well. The CDR3 DNA sequence: TGTGCCAGCAGCCAAGGAAGGGGGCACTCACCCCTCCACTTT. Encoded protein: CASSQGRGHSPLHF. The chain combines TRBV3-1 (or the pseudogene TRBV3-2) with TRBJ1-6, with 7 bases identical to TRBD1. J gave up 10 bases and V 1 base, and 4 bases lay outside the gene matches. The CDR3 consists of 14 residues. Germline V gene lookup returns CDR1 LGHDT and CDR2 YNNKEL (reference sequence).

This chain uses TRBV3-1 (or the pseudogene TRBV3-2) with TRBJ1-2; 9 nucleotides match TRBD1. From germline, CDR1 is LGHDT and CDR2 YNNKEL (reference sequence). The CDR3 consists of 17 residues. Trimming at V came to 0 bases and at J to 1 base, leaving 6 bases not matched to a gene. This chain's CDR3 is CASSQEDRGEINYGYTF. The CDR3 nucleotides are TGTGCCAGCAGCCAAGAGGACAGGGGCGAAATTAACTATGGCTACACCTTC.

The chain is built from TRBV6-5 and TRBJ1-2, with D maybe TRBD1 (5 bases). V shed 4 bases and J shed 8 bases, with 8 bases lying between them. The CDR3 totals 11 residues. Germline V gives CDR1 MNHEY, CDR2 SVGAGI. CDR3 nucleotide sequence: TGTGCCAGCAGTTCCAGGACAGGCTACACCTTC. Its translation is CASSSRTGYTF.

The chain has TRBV15 and TRBJ1-2; D is ambiguous. V was shortened by 0 bases and J by 8 bases, with 16 bases between the two germline ends. The germline V gene encodes CDR1 LNHNV and CDR2 YYDKDF (reference sequence). This CDR3 is built from 15 residues. The CDR3: CATSRDRRAAGGYTF. CDR3 DNA sequence: TGTGCCACCAGCAGAGATCGGAGGGCAGCGGGGGGCTACACCTTC.

V usage is TRBV14 and J usage is TRBJ1-1, with D possibly matching TRBD1 (6 bases). Trimming stripped 6 bases from V and 5 bases from J, with 19 bases between. This CDR3 spans 15 amino acids. Germline-derived CDR1 and CDR2 are SGHDN and FVKESK. CDR3 amino acids: CASSRGGQRGTEAFF. The CDR3 nucleotides are TGTGCCAGCAGTAGGGGGGGGCAAAGAGGAACTGAAGCTTTCTTT.

The CDR3 is CASSPTRTTMNTEAFF. The CDR3 DNA sequence: TGTGCCAGTAGTCCGACTAGGACAACCATGAACACTGAAGCTTTCTTT. V usage is TRBV19 and J usage is TRBJ1-1; D may be TRBD1 (5 bases). Per the germline V gene, CDR1 is LNHDA and CDR2 is SQIVND (reference sequence). The CDR3 loop spans 16 amino acids. V gave up 5 bases and J gave up 0 bases, with 16 bases separating them. Full variable domain (rest looked up from reference TRBV19 and TRBJ1-1): DGGITQSPKYLFRKEGQNVTLSCEQNLNHDAMYWYRQDPGQGLRLIYYSQIVNDFQKGDIAEGYSVSREKKESFPLTVTSAQKNPTAFYLCASSPTRTTMNTEAFFGQGTRLTVV.

The chain joins TRBV10-2 to TRBJ2-3; 7 bases are a match to TRBD2. With 3 bases clipped from V and 0 bases from J, the junction kept 0 bases outside the gene matches. Germline V gene data show CDR1 as WSHSY and CDR2 as SAAADI. The CDR3 extends over 14 amino acids. CDR3 nucleotides: TGCGCCAGCAGTGACGGGGGGAGCACAGATACGCAGTATTTT. It is translated as CASSDGGSTDTQYF.

This clone appeared once. This chain joins TRBV19 and TRBJ1-2; D unresolved. Germline CDR1 LNHDA, CDR2 SQIVND (reference sequence). V lost 6 bases to trimming and J lost 0 bases, with 14 bases between them. CDR3 size: 15 residues. CDR3 protein: CASRGLGETNYGYTF. CDR3 bases: TGTGCCAGTAGGGGTCTCGGAGAGACTAACTATGGCTACACCTTC.